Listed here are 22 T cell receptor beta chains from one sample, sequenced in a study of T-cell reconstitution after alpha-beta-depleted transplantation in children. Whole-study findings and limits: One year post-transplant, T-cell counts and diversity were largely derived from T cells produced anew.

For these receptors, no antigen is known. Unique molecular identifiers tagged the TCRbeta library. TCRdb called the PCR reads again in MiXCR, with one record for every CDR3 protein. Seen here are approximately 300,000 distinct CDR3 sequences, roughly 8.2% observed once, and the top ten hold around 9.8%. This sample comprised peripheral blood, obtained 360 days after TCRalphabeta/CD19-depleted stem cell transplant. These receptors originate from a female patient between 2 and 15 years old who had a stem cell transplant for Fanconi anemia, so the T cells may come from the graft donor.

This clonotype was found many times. CDR3 bases: TGTGCCAGCAGTTTCCCGCTCGGACAGGGGGAACACAATCAGCCCCAGCATTTT. Encoded protein: CASSFPLGQGEHNQPQHF. The chain is built from TRBV28 and TRBJ1-5; TRBD1 agrees at 10 bases. The germline V gene has CDR1 MDHEN and CDR2 SYDVKM. V was pared by 3 bases and J by 3 bases, with 11 bases of the junction left unmatched. The CDR3 extends over 18 amino acids. The whole variable domain, filled in from reference TRBV28 and TRBJ1-5, reads DVKVTQSSRYLVKRTGEKVFLECVQDMDHENMFWYRQDPGLGLRLIYFSYDVKMKEKGDIPEGYSVSREKKERFSLILESASTNQTSMYLCASSFPLGQGEHNQPQHFGDGTRLSIL.

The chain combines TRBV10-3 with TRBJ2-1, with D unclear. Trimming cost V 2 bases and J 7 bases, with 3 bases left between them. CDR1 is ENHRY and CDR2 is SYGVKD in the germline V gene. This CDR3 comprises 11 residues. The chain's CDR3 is CAISEVNEQFF. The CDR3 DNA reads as TGTGCCATCAGTGAGGTGAATGAGCAGTTCTTC.

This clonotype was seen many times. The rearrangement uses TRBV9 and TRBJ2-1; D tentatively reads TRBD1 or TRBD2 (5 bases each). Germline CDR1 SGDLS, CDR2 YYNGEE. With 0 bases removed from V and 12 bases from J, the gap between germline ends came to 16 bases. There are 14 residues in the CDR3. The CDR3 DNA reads TGTGCCAGCAGCGTAGGGGACCCTACCTTACTGCAGTTCTTC. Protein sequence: CASSVGDPTLLQFF.

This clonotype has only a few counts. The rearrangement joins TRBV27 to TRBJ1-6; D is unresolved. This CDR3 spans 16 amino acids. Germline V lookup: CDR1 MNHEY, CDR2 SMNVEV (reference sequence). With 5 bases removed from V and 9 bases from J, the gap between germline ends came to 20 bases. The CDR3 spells CASSLLDGSVGSPLHF. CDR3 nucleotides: TGTGCCAGCAGTCTCTTGGACGGGTCGGTGGGTTCACCCCTCCACTTT.

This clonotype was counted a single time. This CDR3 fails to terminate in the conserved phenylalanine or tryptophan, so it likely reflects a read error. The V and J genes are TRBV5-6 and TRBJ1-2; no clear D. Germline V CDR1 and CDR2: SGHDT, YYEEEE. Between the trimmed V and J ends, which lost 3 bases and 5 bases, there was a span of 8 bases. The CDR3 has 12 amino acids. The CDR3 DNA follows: TGTGCCAGCAGCTACAGAGCTTATGGCTACACCATC. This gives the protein CASSYRAYGYTI.

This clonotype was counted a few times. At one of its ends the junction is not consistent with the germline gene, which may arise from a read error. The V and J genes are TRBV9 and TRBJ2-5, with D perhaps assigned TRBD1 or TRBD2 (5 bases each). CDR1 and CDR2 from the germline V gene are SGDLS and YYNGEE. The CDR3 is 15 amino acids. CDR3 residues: CASSPRLGDQETQYF. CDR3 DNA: TGTGCCAGCAGCCCCAGATTGGGGGACCAGGAGACCCAGTACTTC.

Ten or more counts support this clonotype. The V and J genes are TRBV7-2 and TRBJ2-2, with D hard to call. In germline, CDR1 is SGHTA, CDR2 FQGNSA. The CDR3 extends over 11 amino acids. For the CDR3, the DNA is TGTGGCTCGAGACTTTCCGGGGAGCTGTTTTTT. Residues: CGSRLSGELFF.

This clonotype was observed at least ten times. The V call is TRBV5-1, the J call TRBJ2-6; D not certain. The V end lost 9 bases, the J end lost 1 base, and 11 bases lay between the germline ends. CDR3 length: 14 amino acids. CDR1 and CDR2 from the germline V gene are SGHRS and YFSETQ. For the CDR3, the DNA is TGCGCCACCCGGCCAAGGTCTGGGGCCAACGTCCTGACTTTC. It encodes CATRPRSGANVLTF.

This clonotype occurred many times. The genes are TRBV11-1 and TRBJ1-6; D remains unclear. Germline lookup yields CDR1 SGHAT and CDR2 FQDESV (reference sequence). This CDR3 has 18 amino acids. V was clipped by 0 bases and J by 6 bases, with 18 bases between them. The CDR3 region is CASSLAGLKGGSNSPLHF. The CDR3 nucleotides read TGTGCCAGCAGCTTAGCCGGCTTGAAGGGAGGGAGTAATTCACCCCTCCACTTT.

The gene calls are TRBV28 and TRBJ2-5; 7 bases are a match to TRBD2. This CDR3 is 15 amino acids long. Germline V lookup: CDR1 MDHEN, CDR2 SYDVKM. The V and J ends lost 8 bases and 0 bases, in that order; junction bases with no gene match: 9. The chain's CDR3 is CASGGGHLYQETQYF. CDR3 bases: TGTGCCAGCGGGGGAGGGCACCTGTACCAAGAGACCCAGTACTTC.

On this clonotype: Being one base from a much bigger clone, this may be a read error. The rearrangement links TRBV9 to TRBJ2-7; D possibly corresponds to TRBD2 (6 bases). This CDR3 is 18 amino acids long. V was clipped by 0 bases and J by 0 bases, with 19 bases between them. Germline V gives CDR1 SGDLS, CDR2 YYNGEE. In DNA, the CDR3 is TGTGCCAGCAGCGTAGGATTGGCAGGGCGCGGGGTCTCCTACGAGCAGTACTTC. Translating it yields CASSVGLAGRGVSYEQYF.

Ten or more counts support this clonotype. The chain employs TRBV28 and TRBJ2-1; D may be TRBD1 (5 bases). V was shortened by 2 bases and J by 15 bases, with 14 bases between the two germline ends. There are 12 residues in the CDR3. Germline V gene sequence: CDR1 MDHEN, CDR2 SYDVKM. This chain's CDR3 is CASSLIGQGAFF. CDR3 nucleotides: TGTGCCAGCAGTTTAATTGGTCAGGGCGCGTTCTTC.

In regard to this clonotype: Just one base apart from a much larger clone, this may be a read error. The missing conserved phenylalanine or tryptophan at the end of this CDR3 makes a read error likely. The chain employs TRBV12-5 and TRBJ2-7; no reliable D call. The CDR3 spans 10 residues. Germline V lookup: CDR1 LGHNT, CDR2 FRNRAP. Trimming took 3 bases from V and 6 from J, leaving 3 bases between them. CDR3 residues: CASGFVEQYD. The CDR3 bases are TGTGCTAGTGGTTTTGTCGAGCAGTACGAC.

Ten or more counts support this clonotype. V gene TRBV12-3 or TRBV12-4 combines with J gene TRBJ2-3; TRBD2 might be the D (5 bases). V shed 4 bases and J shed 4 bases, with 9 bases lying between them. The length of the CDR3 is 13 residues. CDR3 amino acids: CASSWEYADTQYF. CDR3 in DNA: TGTGCCAGCAGTTGGGAGTACGCAGATACGCAGTATTTT.

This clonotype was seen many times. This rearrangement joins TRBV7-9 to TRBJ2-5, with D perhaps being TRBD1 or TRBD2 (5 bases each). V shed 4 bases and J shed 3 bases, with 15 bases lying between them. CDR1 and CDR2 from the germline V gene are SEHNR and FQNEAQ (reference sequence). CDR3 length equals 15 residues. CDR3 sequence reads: CASSSGREDEETQYF. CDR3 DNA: TGTGCCAGCAGCTCGGGACGAGAAGACGAAGAGACCCAGTACTTC.

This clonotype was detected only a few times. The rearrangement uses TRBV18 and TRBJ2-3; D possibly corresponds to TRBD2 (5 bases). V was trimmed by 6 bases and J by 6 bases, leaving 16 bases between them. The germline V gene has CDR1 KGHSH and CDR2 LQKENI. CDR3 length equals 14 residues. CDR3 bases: TGTGCCAGCTCGCAGACCGGTGGGGAGGATACGCAGTATTTT. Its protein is CASSQTGGEDTQYF.

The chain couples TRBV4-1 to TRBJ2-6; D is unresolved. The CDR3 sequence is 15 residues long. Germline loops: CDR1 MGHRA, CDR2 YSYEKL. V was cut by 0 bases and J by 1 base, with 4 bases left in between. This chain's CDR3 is CASSQEWSGANVLTF. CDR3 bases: TGCGCCAGCAGCCAAGAATGGTCTGGGGCCAACGTCCTGACTTTC.

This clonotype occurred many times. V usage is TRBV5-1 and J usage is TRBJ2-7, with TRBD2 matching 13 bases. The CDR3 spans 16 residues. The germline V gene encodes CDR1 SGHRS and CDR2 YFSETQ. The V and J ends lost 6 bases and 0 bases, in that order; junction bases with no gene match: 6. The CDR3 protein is CASTTGLAGVSYEQYF. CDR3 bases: TGCGCCAGCACCACCGGACTAGCGGGGGTCTCCTACGAGCAGTACTTC.

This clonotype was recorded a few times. The DNA for the CDR3 is TGTGCCAGCAGTTCTCAGTCATTGCGGTACAATGAGCAGTTCTTC. It yields the protein CASSSQSLRYNEQFF. The chain couples TRBV6-2 or TRBV6-3 to TRBJ2-1; D ambiguous. Trimming stripped 4 bases from V and 4 bases from J, with 14 bases between. Germline CDR1 MNHEY, CDR2 SVGEGT. The CDR3 contains 15 residues.

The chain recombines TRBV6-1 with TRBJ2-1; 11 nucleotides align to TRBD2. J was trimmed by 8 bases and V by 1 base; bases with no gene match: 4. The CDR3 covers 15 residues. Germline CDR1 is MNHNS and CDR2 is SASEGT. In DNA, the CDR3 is TGTGCCAGCAGTGAAGAGGTAGCGGGGGGGGATGAGCAGTTCTTC. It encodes CASSEEVAGGDEQFF.

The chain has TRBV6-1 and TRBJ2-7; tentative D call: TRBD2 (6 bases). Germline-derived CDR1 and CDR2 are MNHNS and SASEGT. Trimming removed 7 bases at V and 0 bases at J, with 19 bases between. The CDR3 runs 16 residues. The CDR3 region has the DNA TGTGCCAGCAAGAGAGACCCTAGCGTTGTCTCCTACGAGCAGTACTTC. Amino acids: CASKRDPSVVSYEQYF.

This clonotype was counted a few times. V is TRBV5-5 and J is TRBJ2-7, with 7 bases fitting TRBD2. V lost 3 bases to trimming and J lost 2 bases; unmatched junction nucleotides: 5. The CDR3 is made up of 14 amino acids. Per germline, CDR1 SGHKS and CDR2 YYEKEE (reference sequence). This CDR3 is CASSSSTSPYEQYF. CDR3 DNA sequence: TGTGCCAGCAGCTCATCGACTAGCCCCTACGAGCAGTACTTC.